Sequencing of this T cell receptor beta chain was carried out in a study of control samples from healthy donors and cancer patients. Generated by immunoSEQ multiplex PCR, the TCRdb table keeps only in-frame clones and is missing some. The sample lists approximately 100,000 clones, roughly 92% occurring once. This receptor was taken from a human donor in good health. The donor label of this sample is uncertain. Material: blood.

CDR3 bases: TGTGCCAGCAGTTACTCCGGGGACCGCAACACCGGGGAGCTGTTTTTT. It specifies CASSYSGDRNTGELFF. This chain joins TRBV6-5 and TRBJ2-2; D tentatively fits TRBD1 or TRBD2 (5 bases each). This CDR3 spans 16 amino acids. V shed 0 bases and J shed 2 bases, with 10 bases lying between them. CDR1 is MNHEY, CDR2 SVGAGI, per germline.